These T cell receptor beta chains were read from a single sample in a study of cytomegalovirus exposure and HLA in healthy donors. TCRdb's table, derived via immunoSEQ multiplex PCR, lists solely in-frame clones and lacks some. The sample includes 90,000 to 95,000 clones, 75% to 85% seen only once; the top ten take approximately 2%. The sample was PBMCs. The origin of the receptors is a man aged 18 to 29 in good health and CMV-seronegative. The CDR3 runs from the conserved cysteine through the conserved F or W. A D gene is named only where the DNA matches it firmly. Expanded clones get a size class; other rows say once, few or many, or leave the size out.

>TRBJ2-1|-|-|TRBV30
TGTGCCTGGAGTCCGTCTGTGTATGAGCAGTTCTTC
CAWSPSVYEQFF
>TRBJ2-7|-|-|TRBV2
TGTGCCAGCAGTGAAGCGCTTCCCGGAGAGAAGTACTTC
CASSEALPGEKYF
>TRBJ1-3|few|-|TRBV25-1
TGTGCCAGCGCACCGTTGACACGGGAGCCGGGAAACACCATATATTTT
CASAPLTREPGNTIYF
>TRBJ2-7|-|TRBD1|TRBV10-3
TGTGCCATCAGTGTAGGCGGACAGGGGGCCTCCTACGAGCAGTACTTC
CAISVGGQGASYEQYF
>TRBJ1-1|few|-|TRBV5-4
TGTGCCAGCAGCAAAGGGACAATCGCTGAAGCTTTCTTT
CASSKGTIAEAFF
>TRBJ2-6|-|TRBD1|TRBV5-1
TGCGCCAGCAGCTTGTCAGGGGGCCGTATTTCTGGGGCCAACGTCCTGACTTTC
CASSLSGGRISGANVLTF
>TRBJ1-1|once|TRBD1|TRBV11-2
TGTGCCAGCAGCTTAGCTCAGGGGGTAACGAACACTGAAGCTTTCTTT
CASSLAQGVTNTEAFF
>TRBJ2-3|-|TRBD2|TRBV4-2
TGTGCCAGCAGCTACGAAGCGGGGACGGATACGCAGTATTTT
CASSYEAGTDTQYF
>TRBJ1-2|-|-|TRBV29-1
TGCAGCGTTGAAGTGGGGCCCCGGGGAGGAGGCTACACCTTC
CSVEVGPRGGGYTF
>TRBJ2-2|few|-|TRBV10-2
TGCGCCAGCAGCGTAACTAGCCCCACCGGGGAGCTGTTTTTT
CASSVTSPTGELFF
>TRBJ1-2|-|TRBD1|TRBV6-1
TGTGCCAGCAGTGAAGGCGTCGCAGGGGGCGGCTATGGCTACACCTTC
CASSEGVAGGGYGYTF
>TRBJ1-4|-|TRBD1|TRBV18
TGTGCCAGCTCACCCAGCCCCCTACAGGGGGCTGTAAGTGAAAAACTGTTTTTT
CASSPSPLQGAVSEKLFF
>TRBJ1-5|-|TRBD1|TRBV5-5
TGTGCCAGCAGCGGCGGGACAGGCTCCTATAGCAATCAGCCCCAGCATTTT
CASSGGTGSYSNQPQHF
>TRBJ1-3|-|-|TRBV7-9
TGTTCCTGCGATCCAGGGTACTCTGGAAACACCATATATTTT
CSCDPGYSGNTIYF
>TRBJ2-1|once|TRBD2|TRBV2
TGTGCCAGCAGTGAACGGCGCGGGGGAAGAAATGAGCAGTTCTTC
CASSERRGGRNEQFF
>TRBJ2-1|-|-|TRBV6-4
TGTGCCAGCAGTGACTCGTCGGGGTCCCCTTCGAATGAGCAGTTCTTC
CASSDSSGSPSNEQFF
>TRBJ2-1|-|-|TRBV6-5
TGTGCCAGCAGTTACCAGCTGACAGCGAATGAGCAGTTCTTC
CASSYQLTANEQFF
>TRBJ1-2|-|TRBD1|TRBV27
TGTGCCAGCAGGACAGGGCTGGACGGCTACACCTTC
CASRTGLDGYTF
>TRBJ2-7|-|-|TRBV11-2
TGTGCCAGCAGCCGCCCCGCAGGGGCCGAGCAGTACTTC
CASSRPAGAEQYF
>TRBJ2-1|-|TRBD1|TRBV10-2
TGCGCCAGCAGTGAGTCAAGCCGAGACAGGGGAGGTAGTAGCTCCTACAATGAGCAGTTCTTC
CASSESSRDRGGSSSYNEQFF
>TRBJ1-4|few|-|TRBV15
TGTGCCACCAGCAGAGGACCGGAGGTCAATGAAAAACTGTTTTTT
CATSRGPEVNEKLFF
>TRBJ1-6|-|-|TRBV5-4
TGTGCCAGCAGCTTGACTACAGGTTATAATTCACCCCTCCACTTT
CASSLTTGYNSPLHF
>TRBJ1-2|-|-|TRBV19
TGTGCCAGTAGTATGGCAGGGGTCTATGGCTACACCTTC
CASSMAGVYGYTF
>TRBJ1-2|-|TRBD1|TRBV29-1
TGCAGCGCCCCGACAAGGGACAGGGGGAACTATGGCTACACCTTC
CSAPTRDRGNYGYTF
>TRBJ2-3|-|-|TRBV9
TGTGCCAGCAGCGTAGGGGGACTCCGCACAGATACGCAGTATTTT
CASSVGGLRTDTQYF
>TRBJ1-2|-|TRBD1|TRBV6-1
TGTGCCAGCAGTGTAGACAGGGTCCATGGCTACACCTTC
CASSVDRVHGYTF
>TRBJ1-5|-|-|TRBV5-1
TGCGCCAGCAGCTTGGGGCAGTTCGGCAATCAGCCCCAGCATTTT
CASSLGQFGNQPQHF
>TRBJ1-1|-|-|TRBV5-6
TGTGCCAGCACCTGGGGTAGGGGCCGGACTGAAGCTTTCTTT
CASTWGRGRTEAFF
>TRBJ2-2|-|TRBD2|TRBV19
TGTGCCAGTAGTGGGGGGGCCGGGGAGCTGTTTTTT
CASSGGAGELFF
>TRBJ2-3|-|TRBD2|TRBV7-9
TGTGCCAGCAGCTTAACACTAGCGGGGATCACAGATACGCAGTATTTT
CASSLTLAGITDTQYF
>TRBJ2-2|-|TRBD1|TRBV2
TGTGCCAGCAAGCGACAGGGGAACACCGGGGAGCTGTTTTTT
CASKRQGNTGELFF
>TRBJ1-2|-|TRBD1|TRBV7-2
TGTGCCAGCAGCACAGCGACAGGGGATGGCTATGGCTACACCTTC
CASSTATGDGYGYTF